The next 20 T cell receptor beta chains were all read from a single sample in a study of OX40 agonist ivuxolimab in advanced cancers. The table came from immunoSEQ multiplex PCR; TCRdb's copy has only in-frame clones and leaves some out. This sample has about 29,000 clones, with 85% to 95% found just once. The source was CD4+ or CD8+ T cells sorted from blood, collected in a trial of the OX40 agonist ivuxolimab. Source of these receptors: an adult with an advanced solid tumor such as melanoma, head and neck, liver or kidney cancer.

The chain recombines TRBV19 with TRBJ2-5; possible D gene TRBD2, 6 bases. In germline, CDR1 is LNHDA, CDR2 SQIVND (reference sequence). The CDR3 covers 14 residues. Deletions cut 3 bases from V and 5 bases from J, with 13 bases between. The CDR3 is CASSIGGHKETQYF. As DNA, the CDR3 is TGTGCCAGTAGTATCGGAGGGCACAAGGAGACCCAGTACTTC.

The chain recombines TRBV19 with TRBJ2-3; tentatively, D is TRBD2 (6 bases). The V end was cut by 1 base, the J end by 4 bases, with 12 bases between. This CDR3 has 15 residues. In germline, CDR1 is LNHDA, CDR2 SQIVND (reference sequence). DNA for the CDR3: TGTGCCAGTAGTATAGTCCCGGGGGTCCCAGATACGCAGTATTTT. This encodes CASSIVPGVPDTQYF.

This rearrangement joins TRBV19 to TRBJ2-1; 9 bases are shared with TRBD2. This CDR3 contains 19 residues. V dropped 5 bases and J dropped 3; count of bases not matched to a gene: 17. Looked up from germline, CDR1 is LNHDA and CDR2 is SQIVND (reference sequence). CDR3: CASSWQVELAGKDYNEQFF. CDR3 DNA: TGTGCCAGTAGTTGGCAGGTTGAGCTAGCGGGAAAGGACTACAATGAGCAGTTCTTC.

The chain couples TRBV7-8 to TRBJ2-1; D gene uncertain. V dropped 1 base and J dropped 8 bases, with 18 bases sitting between them. CDR1 is SGHVS and CDR2 is FQNEAQ in the germline V gene. The CDR3 has 16 residues. The CDR3 DNA reads as TGTGCCAGCAGCTTAGTAAGGACCCGTCCCACTCATGAGCAGTTCTTC. This codes for CASSLVRTRPTHEQFF.

The chain employs TRBV5-6 and TRBJ2-1, with TRBD1 matching 9 bases. The germline V gene encodes CDR1 SGHDT and CDR2 YYEEEE. With V trimmed by 2 bases and J by 1 base, 1 base remained unmatched. The CDR3 is 15 amino acids. The CDR3: CASSFGTGSYNEQFF. The CDR3 DNA is TGTGCCAGCAGCTTCGGGACAGGGTCCTACAATGAGCAGTTCTTC.

This chain connects TRBV6-5 to TRBJ2-5; tentatively, D is TRBD1 (7 bases). Trimming pared 0 bases from V and 5 bases from J, leaving 13 bases between. Germline CDR1 MNHEY, CDR2 SVGAGI. The CDR3 is 15 amino acids. The CDR3 loop reads CASSYSLAGGETQYF. CDR3 nucleotide sequence: TGTGCCAGCAGTTACTCGTTGGCAGGGGGGGAGACCCAGTACTTC.

The rearrangement uses TRBV11-2 and TRBJ2-7; 7 bases are shared with TRBD2. Germline trimming cut 5 bases from V and 3 bases from J; bases unmatched to any gene: 7. The CDR3 has 14 amino acids. Germline lookup yields CDR1 SGHAT and CDR2 FQNNGV. The DNA for the CDR3 is TGTGCCAGCAGCGATACGGGAGGATTCTACGAGCAGTACTTC. Protein sequence: CASSDTGGFYEQYF. Using reference TRBV11-2 and TRBJ2-7 for the parts outside the CDR3, the full variable domain is EAGVAQSPRYKIIEKRQSVAFWCNPISGHATLYWYQQILGQGPKLLIQFQNNGVVDDSQLPKDRFSAERLKGVDSTLKIQPAKLEDSAVYLCASSDTGGFYEQYFGPGTRLTVT.

CDR3 sequence: CASSLFGTGGTDTQYF. CDR3 bases: TGTGCCAGCAGCTTATTCGGCACAGGGGGCACAGATACGCAGTATTTT. This chain joins TRBV7-6 and TRBJ2-3; 7 bases fit TRBD1. The CDR3 is made up of 16 amino acids. V lost 2 bases to trimming and J lost 1 base; unmatched junction nucleotides: 6. Germline CDR1 is SGHVS and CDR2 is FNYEAQ.

The chain combines TRBV7-8 with TRBJ2-7; no firm D call. V lost 4 bases and J 5 bases, leaving 9 bases between the germline ends. CDR1 SGHVS and CDR2 FQNEAQ come from the germline V gene. The CDR3 totals 12 residues. The CDR3 protein is CASSSWAHEQYF. The CDR3 nucleotides read TGTGCCAGCAGCTCCTGGGCCCACGAGCAGTACTTC.

This chain joins TRBV11-3 and TRBJ2-5; 15 positions match TRBD2. The germline V gene encodes CDR1 SGHNT and CDR2 YENEEA. The CDR3 runs to 17 residues. With V trimmed by 5 bases and J by 0 bases, 4 bases remained unmatched. The CDR3 sequence is CASSPGTSGRYQETQYF. Written as DNA, the CDR3 is TGTGCCAGCAGCCCCGGGACTAGCGGGAGGTACCAAGAGACCCAGTACTTC.

Here the CDR3 reads CASSSGPGRDRGPGELFF. DNA for the CDR3: TGTGCCAGCAGCTCCGGTCCCGGACGGGACAGGGGTCCCGGGGAGCTGTTTTTT. The chain joins TRBV11-2 to TRBJ2-2, with 10 bases fitting TRBD1. CDR1 is SGHAT and CDR2 is FQNNGV in the germline V gene. This CDR3 has 18 residues. Trimming at V came to 4 bases and at J to 6 bases, leaving 14 bases not matched to a gene.

The chain recombines TRBV4-1 with TRBJ2-1; D is possibly TRBD2 (5 bases). Germline CDR1 and CDR2: MGHRA and YSYEKL. Trimming left V 4 bases short and J 4 bases short, with 20 bases between. The CDR3 runs 17 residues. CDR3 sequence: CASSPRSSGTTYNEQFF. The DNA of the CDR3 is TGCGCCAGCAGCCCCCGAAGCAGCGGCACAACTTACAATGAGCAGTTCTTC.

The chain uses TRBV5-3 and TRBJ2-7; 7 bases fit TRBD1. TRBV5-3 is an ORF, and what it does is uncertain. This CDR3 has 16 residues. V trimming: 2 bases; J trimming: 0 bases; junction bases outside the gene matches: 8. In nucleotides, the CDR3 is TGTGCCAGAAGCTTCTTCCGGGACAGAAGCTCCTACGAGCAGTACTTC. It encodes CARSFFRDRSSYEQYF.

V gene TRBV5-1 combines with J gene TRBJ2-3, with 9 bases that match TRBD1. Germline lookup yields CDR1 SGHRS and CDR2 YFSETQ. The CDR3 has 15 amino acids. The trim removed 4 bases at V and 1 base at J, leaving 4 bases unmatched. CDR3 in amino acids: CASSPWDRGTDTQYF. DNA for the CDR3: TGCGCCAGCAGCCCCTGGGACAGGGGCACAGATACGCAGTATTTT.

This clone showed up just once. This chain links TRBV4-1 with TRBJ2-7, with TRBD1 matching 12 bases. Losses at the gene ends were 0 bases for V and 4 bases for J; bases not matched to a gene: 7. The CDR3 contains 17 residues. Germline V lookup: CDR1 MGHRA, CDR2 YSYEKL. The CDR3 here is CASSQDPGTGGGYEQYF. CDR3 nucleotide sequence: TGCGCCAGCAGCCAAGATCCCGGGACAGGGGGCGGTTACGAGCAGTACTTC.

V is TRBV27 and J is TRBJ2-1; no clear D. The CDR3 has 13 residues. From germline, CDR1 is MNHEY and CDR2 SMNVEV (reference sequence). V was clipped by 6 bases and J by 6 bases, with 12 bases between them. CDR3 amino acids: CASRPPFPNEQFF. Here the CDR3 DNA reads TGTGCCAGCAGGCCACCCTTCCCCAATGAGCAGTTCTTC.

The CDR3, as DNA: TGTGCCAGCAGTGTGGCGGAGAACACTGAAGCTTTCTTT. Residues: CASSVAENTEAFF. The chain employs TRBV2 and TRBJ1-1, with D hard to call. The germline V gene has CDR1 SNHLY and CDR2 FYNNEI. This CDR3 has 13 amino acids. V lost 4 bases and J 1 base, leaving 7 bases between the germline ends.

This rearrangement joins TRBV9 to TRBJ1-4; 7 nucleotides match TRBD1. Germline V lookup: CDR1 SGDLS, CDR2 YYNGEE. The CDR3 has 16 residues. Trimming removed 4 bases from V and 7 bases from J; junction bases left unmatched: 13. The CDR3 is CASSPIGDRTSEKLFF. The DNA for the CDR3 is TGTGCCAGCAGCCCGATTGGGGACAGAACCAGTGAAAAACTGTTTTTT.

The gene calls are TRBV7-3 and TRBJ2-1; possible D gene TRBD1, 6 bases. Trimming stripped 3 bases from V and 0 bases from J, with 6 bases between. This CDR3 has 14 amino acids. CDR1 and CDR2 (germline): SGHTA, FQGTGA. The CDR3 loop is CASSLDSSYNEQFF. The CDR3 DNA reads TGTGCCAGCAGCTTGGACAGCTCCTACAATGAGCAGTTCTTC.

This rearrangement joins TRBV2 to TRBJ2-3; D is unresolved. The germline V gene has CDR1 SNHLY and CDR2 FYNNEI. The V and J ends lost 0 bases and 1 base respectively, with 14 bases between them. The CDR3 is 17 amino acids. The CDR3 DNA is TGTGCCAGCAGTGAAGCGTGGATCCAAGTTGGCACAGATACGCAGTATTTT. Protein product: CASSEAWIQVGTDTQYF.